The clone carrying this T cell receptor (beta chain) appeared many times. The antigen is undetermined. CDR3 length: 15 residues. V gave up 4 bases and J gave up 0 bases, with 10 bases separating them. The time point is: newly diagnosed GD, antithyroid drugs for less than 3 months. Extracted RNA from PBMCs served as the source of the TCR library. The data derive from a study of regulatory T cells in long-lasting Graves disease. Findings and limits, study-wide: The TCR repertoire of persistent Graves' patients was less diverse than that of newly diagnosed ones. Examination was confined to peripheral blood, excluding thyroid tissue.

TCR beta libraries were built with iRepertoire HTBI primers and Arm-PCR of CDR3 regions. Authors' processing steps: The study identified about 60 TRBV and around 15 TRBJ segments across samples. TCRdb re-called the multiplex PCR reads with MiXCR, one entry per CDR3 protein. TCRdb's processing, not the authors', yielded these V and J calls. The sample yields some 490,000 distinct CDR3 sequences, around 12% seen once. The same specimen was also included in a second study, on T cells in Graves' hyperthyroidism and ophthalmopathy.

The source of this sequence is a woman aged 30 to 39 with Graves disease. The chain couples TRBV12-3 or TRBV12-4 to TRBJ1-3; D is perhaps TRBD1 (6 bases). Sequencing used peripheral blood mononuclear cells (PBMCs), obtained at new diagnosis, from a patient treated with antithyroid drugs. CDR3 protein: CASSSGQTSGNTIYF. The CDR3, as DNA: TGTGCCAGCAGTTCAGGACAGACCTCTGGAAACACCATATATTTT.